The rows below give T cell receptor beta chains drawn from one sample of a study of T cell responses to AZD1222 COVID-19 vaccine. TCRdb's table, derived via immunoSEQ multiplex PCR, lists solely in-frame clones and lacks some. The data hold roughly 270,000 clones, with about 94% observed a single time. Specimen: peripheral blood, collected 28 days after the second AZD1222 dose. These receptors originate from an adult who received the AZD1222 COVID-19 vaccine. CDR3s include the opening cysteine and the closing phenylalanine or tryptophan. D genes are given only for firm matches. Clone size appears in some rows only: once, few, many, or a class for an expanded clone.

J: TRBJ2-2; V: TRBV15; size: .; D: TRBD2; CDR3: CATSKGLAGAGELFF; DNA: TGTGCCACCAGCAAAGGACTAGCGGGAGCCGGGGAGCTGTTTTTT
J: TRBJ2-7; V: TRBV28; size: .; D: .; CDR3: CASVGQGKGYEQYF; DNA: TGTGCCAGCGTAGGCCAGGGGAAGGGGTACGAGCAGTACTTC
J: TRBJ2-7; V: TRBV28; size: .; D: .; CDR3: CASSLKPHQGSDF; DNA: TGTGCCAGCAGTTTAAAGCCACACCAAGGTAGCGACTTC
J: TRBJ1-3; V: TRBV12-1; size: .; D: .; CDR3: CASSANISGNTIYF; DNA: TGTGCCAGCAGCGCCAACATCTCTGGAAACACCATATATTTT
J: TRBJ1-6; V: TRBV5-5; size: .; D: TRBD1; CDR3: CASSWDRGRHSPLHF; DNA: TGTGCCAGCAGCTGGGACAGAGGGCGGCATTCACCCCTCCACTTT
J: TRBJ1-6; V: TRBV5-5; size: .; D: TRBD1; CDR3: CASSLRTGNSPLHF; DNA: TGTGCCAGCAGCTTGCGGACAGGCAATTCACCCCTCCACTTT
J: TRBJ1-4; V: TRBV6-5; size: .; D: TRBD1; CDR3: CASSPQGREKLFF; DNA: TGTGCCAGCAGTCCACAGGGGCGTGAAAAACTGTTTTTT
J: TRBJ2-1; V: TRBV23-1; size: .; D: TRBD2; CDR3: CAGPSGYNEQFF; DNA: TGCGCAGGCCCTAGCGGTTACAATGAGCAGTTCTTC
J: TRBJ2-4; V: TRBV13; size: .; D: TRBD1; CDR3: CASSSGTGGVGLAKNIQYF; DNA: TGTGCCAGCAGCTCCGGGACAGGGGGGGTCGGACTAGCCAAAAACATTCAGTACTTC
J: TRBJ1-1; V: TRBV29-1; size: .; D: .; CDR3: CSVGQGQMNTEAFF; DNA: TGCAGCGTTGGGCAGGGACAAATGAACACTGAAGCTTTCTTT
J: TRBJ1-1; V: TRBV25-1; size: .; D: .; CDR3: CASKGPSNTEAFF; DNA: TGTGCCAGCAAAGGACCTTCGAACACTGAAGCTTTCTTT
J: TRBJ2-7; V: TRBV28; size: .; D: TRBD1; CDR3: CASSRHLQGNSYEQYF; DNA: TGTGCCAGCAGCCGACATCTACAGGGGAACTCCTACGAGCAGTACTTC
J: TRBJ2-5; V: TRBV28; size: .; D: TRBD2; CDR3: CASDKAGGPETQYF; DNA: TGTGCCAGCGACAAGGCGGGGGGGCCGGAGACCCAGTACTTC
J: TRBJ2-1; V: TRBV5-1; size: .; D: TRBD2; CDR3: CASSPGLAGVVVDEQFF; DNA: TGCGCCAGCAGCCCTGGACTAGCGGGAGTCGTCGTGGATGAGCAGTTCTTC
J: TRBJ2-7; V: TRBV4-2; size: .; D: .; CDR3: CASSQGEGSYEQYF; DNA: TGTGCCAGCAGCCAAGGGGAAGGGTCCTACGAGCAGTACTTC
J: TRBJ2-7; V: TRBV6-4; size: .; D: .; CDR3: CASTVDSYEQYF; DNA: TGTGCCAGCACCGTGGACAGCTACGAGCAGTACTTC
J: TRBJ2-5; V: TRBV4-1; size: .; D: .; CDR3: CASSQNTGVPETQYF; DNA: TGCGCCAGCAGCCAAAACACGGGGGTTCCGGAGACCCAGTACTTC
J: TRBJ1-6; V: TRBV28; size: .; D: .; CDR3: CASSPVGERPYSPLHF; DNA: TGTGCCAGCAGTCCCGTAGGGGAGCGCCCGTATTCACCCCTCCACTTT
J: TRBJ2-1; V: TRBV19; size: .; D: TRBD2; CDR3: CASTDSGAYNEQFF; DNA: TGTGCCAGTACGGATAGCGGGGCGTACAATGAGCAGTTCTTC
J: TRBJ2-7; V: TRBV5-1; size: .; D: TRBD1; CDR3: CASSGTGGSYEQYF; DNA: TGCGCCAGCAGCGGGACAGGGGGGTCCTACGAGCAGTACTTC
J: TRBJ2-7; V: TRBV7-2; size: .; D: TRBD1; CDR3: CASSLRDRVILPTYEQYF; DNA: TGTGCCAGCAGCCTCCGGGACAGGGTAATTTTACCAACCTACGAGCAGTACTTC
J: TRBJ2-2; V: TRBV25-1; size: .; D: .; CDR3: CASSLPHGGSAGELFF; DNA: TGTGCCAGCAGTCTCCCTCACGGGGGTTCTGCCGGGGAGCTGTTTTTT
J: TRBJ2-7; V: TRBV4-1; size: .; D: .; CDR3: CASSQRWVVGSYEQYF; DNA: TGCGCCAGCAGCCAAAGATGGGTGGTTGGGTCCTACGAGCAGTACTTC
J: TRBJ2-7; V: TRBV28; size: .; D: TRBD1; CDR3: CASSFALGTGVYEQYF; DNA: TGTGCCAGCAGTTTCGCCCTCGGGACAGGGGTGTACGAGCAGTACTTC
J: TRBJ2-7; V: TRBV12-3/TRBV12-4; size: .; D: TRBD1; CDR3: CASSMDRYYEQYF; DNA: TGTGCCAGCAGTATGGACAGGTACTACGAGCAGTACTTC
J: TRBJ2-6; V: TRBV4-3; size: .; D: .; CDR3: CASSQAGTLSSGANVLTF; DNA: TGCGCCAGCAGCCAAGCAGGGACGTTGAGCTCTGGGGCCAACGTCCTGACTTTC
J: TRBJ1-5; V: TRBV19; size: .; D: TRBD1; CDR3: CASSIGTGRESNQPQHF; DNA: TGTGCCAGTAGTATAGGGACAGGGCGGGAGAGCAATCAGCCCCAGCATTTT
J: TRBJ2-1; V: TRBV30; size: few; D: .; CDR3: CAWRTDSYNEQFF; DNA: TGTGCCTGGAGGACAGACTCCTACAATGAGCAGTTCTTC
J: TRBJ2-3; V: TRBV5-1; size: .; D: .; CDR3: CASSLAFTDTQYF; DNA: TGCGCCAGCAGCCTGGCCTTCACAGATACGCAGTATTTT
J: TRBJ1-1; V: TRBV12-3/TRBV12-4; size: .; D: .; CDR3: CASSPGGYTEAFF; DNA: TGTGCCAGCAGTCCGGGGGGGTACACTGAAGCTTTCTTT
J: TRBJ1-3; V: TRBV29-1; size: .; D: TRBD1; CDR3: CSVDRGGNSGNTIYF; DNA: TGCAGCGTTGATAGAGGGGGCAACTCTGGAAACACCATATATTTT
J: TRBJ1-1; V: TRBV5-1; size: .; D: .; CDR3: CASSLPPYTEAFF; DNA: TGCGCCAGCAGCTTGCCCCCGTACACTGAAGCTTTCTTT
J: TRBJ2-7; V: TRBV5-6; size: .; D: .; CDR3: CASSLTGVREQYF; DNA: TGTGCCAGCAGCTTGACCGGAGTTAGGGAGCAGTACTTC
J: TRBJ2-3; V: TRBV20-1; size: .; D: .; CDR3: CSVDSTDTQYF; DNA: TGCAGTGTTGACAGCACAGATACGCAGTATTTT